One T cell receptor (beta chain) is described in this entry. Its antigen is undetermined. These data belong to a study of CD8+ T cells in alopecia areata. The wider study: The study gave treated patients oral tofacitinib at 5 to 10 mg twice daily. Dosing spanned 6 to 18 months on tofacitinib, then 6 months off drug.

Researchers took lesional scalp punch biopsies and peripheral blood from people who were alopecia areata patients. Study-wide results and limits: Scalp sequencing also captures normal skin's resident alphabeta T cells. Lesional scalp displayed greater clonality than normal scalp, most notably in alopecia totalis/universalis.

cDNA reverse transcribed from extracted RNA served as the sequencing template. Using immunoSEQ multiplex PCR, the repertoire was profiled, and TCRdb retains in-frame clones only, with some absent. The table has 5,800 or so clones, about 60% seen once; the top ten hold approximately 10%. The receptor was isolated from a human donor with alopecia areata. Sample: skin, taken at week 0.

This chain's CDR3 is CASTGTGADYNSPLHF. CDR3 in DNA: TGCGCCAGCACCGGGACAGGAGCAGACTATAATTCACCCCTCCACTTT. J is TRBJ1-6 and V is TRBV10-2; TRBD1 aligns across 8 bases. The V and J ends lost 7 bases and 3 bases, in that order; junction bases with no gene match: 8. Per germline, CDR1 WSHSY and CDR2 SAAADI. This CDR3 spans 16 amino acids.